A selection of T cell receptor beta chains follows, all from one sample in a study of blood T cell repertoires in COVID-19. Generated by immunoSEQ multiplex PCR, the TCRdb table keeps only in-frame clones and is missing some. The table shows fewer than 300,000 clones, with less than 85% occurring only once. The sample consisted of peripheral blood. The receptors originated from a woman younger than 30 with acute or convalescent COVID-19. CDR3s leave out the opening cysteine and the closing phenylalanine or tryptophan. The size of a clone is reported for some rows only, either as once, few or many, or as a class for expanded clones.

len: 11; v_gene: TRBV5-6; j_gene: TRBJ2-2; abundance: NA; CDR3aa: ASSLGEAGELF
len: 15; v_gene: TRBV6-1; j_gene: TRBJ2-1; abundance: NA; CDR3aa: ASSDGQGVRGYNEQF
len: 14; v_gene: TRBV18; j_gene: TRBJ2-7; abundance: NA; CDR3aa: ASSPPGQGKAYEQY
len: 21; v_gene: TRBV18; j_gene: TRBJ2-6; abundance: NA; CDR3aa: ASSPGGLAGQNDPDPGANVLT
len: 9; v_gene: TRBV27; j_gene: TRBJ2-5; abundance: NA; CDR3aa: ASGRRETQY
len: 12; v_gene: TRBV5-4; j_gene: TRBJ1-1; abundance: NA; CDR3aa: ASSFGTGNTEAF
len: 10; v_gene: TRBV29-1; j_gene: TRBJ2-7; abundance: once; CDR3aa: SVLKSSYEQY
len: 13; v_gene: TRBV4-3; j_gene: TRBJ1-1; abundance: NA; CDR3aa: ASSQVGRGNTEAF
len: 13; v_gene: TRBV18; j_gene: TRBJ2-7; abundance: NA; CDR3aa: ASSPPGTGSHEQY
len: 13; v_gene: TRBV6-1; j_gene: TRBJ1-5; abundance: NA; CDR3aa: ASSEGTGGSQPQH
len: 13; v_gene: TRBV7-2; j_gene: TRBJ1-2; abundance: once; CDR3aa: ASSLEGTAIYGYT
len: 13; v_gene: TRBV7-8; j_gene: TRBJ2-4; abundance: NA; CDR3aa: ASSLEPGGQDIQY
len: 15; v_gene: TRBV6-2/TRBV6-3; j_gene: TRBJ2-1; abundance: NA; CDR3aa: ASSLVAGVGIYNEQF
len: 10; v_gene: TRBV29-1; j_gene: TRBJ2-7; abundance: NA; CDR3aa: SARGQSYEQY
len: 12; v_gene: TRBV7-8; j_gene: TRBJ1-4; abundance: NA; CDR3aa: ASSRGSTDEKLF
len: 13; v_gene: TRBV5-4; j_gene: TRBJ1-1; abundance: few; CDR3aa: ASSLEEAPNTEAF
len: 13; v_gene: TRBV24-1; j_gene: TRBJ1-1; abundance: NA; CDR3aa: ATTDPNRADTEAF